This TCR beta chain was identified in a study of cytomegalovirus exposure and HLA in healthy donors (dated 2017 in TCRdb). For context, the study as a whole: In an earlier analysis of several hundred of the donors, around 290 Gb of sequence data and 95 million to 130 million unique TCR beta sequences from 180 million or so T cells were reported. About 300 gigabases of sequencing data and approximately 91 million unique TCR sequences made up an early release that covered 500 to 700 HLA-typed donors. The genetic ancestry cluster associated with self-reported Caucasian donors included about 81% of the roughly 390 genotyped donors. The study was designed to test whether signatures of past pathogen exposure could be identified by cataloging public T cell receptors. Using immunosequencing, the study profiled T cell repertoires from approximately 700 subjects and related those repertoires to cytomegalovirus serostatus. Along with the approximately 620-subject first cohort, a separate validation cohort of over 90 different subjects was used. The study combined high-throughput TCR immunosequencing, statistical association of individual TCRs with disease status, and machine learning to predict cytomegalovirus infection status. A later analysis re-analyzed previously published TCR beta repertoires from hundreds of donors and added high-resolution HLA genotyping to study TCR occurrence patterns. Rather than using new phenotypic data, the later analysis identified candidate immune exposures from TCR beta sequences and from how often those sequences occurred across donors. An earlier analysis of 587 of the donors applied high-throughput TCR beta sequencing to assess whether each TCR beta V gene segment acted as functional or pseudogenic. Donor age, sex, ethnicity and CMV serostatus were compiled alongside the repertoire data. A later genetic analysis used genome-wide SNP genotypes for 398 of the 666 donors, treating that subset as a discovery cohort. All discovery cohort repertoires had been generated on a single sequencing platform. Class I and class II HLA loci were covered by the typing at four-digit resolution. The number of typed donors differed by locus: 629-630 for A, B, C, DRB1 and DQB1; some 500 for DQA1; 606 for DPA1; and some 430 for DPB1. A handful of DR-DQ haplotypes were handled as single units for association and clustering because linkage in the cohort was strong. Among some 400 genotyped donors of the cohort, an average of approximately 240,000 unique TCR beta nucleotide sequences was sequenced per donor, of which about 19% were non-productive.

The cohort was made up of roughly 670 healthy bone marrow donors. At the time of sampling, all cohort members were nominally healthy, though unrecorded immune exposures were likely present. The donor was CMV seropositive and belonged to the group of 250 to 350 seropositive cohort members. Every donor gave a peripheral blood sample, and the peripheral blood mononuclear cells from that sample were used for TCR beta sequencing. The Qiagen DNeasy Blood Extraction Kit was used to extract genomic DNA from the blood cell samples. General study outcomes and caveats: The sequencing pipeline was judged likely to have produced a cluster of highly shared sequence variants as a technical artifact. In a later genetic analysis, a missense DCLRE1C variant was associated with V-gene and J-gene trimming of TCR beta chains, and the association was replicated in an independent cohort. A few of the identified cytomegalovirus-associated TCR beta chains were confirmed in vitro to be specific for cytomegalovirus antigens. In a later analysis, HLA-associated TCR beta chains were found to be more clonally expanded and to have lower generation probabilities than equally common non-associated chains. Broadly in line with IMGT annotations, most TCR beta V segments showed up in productive rearrangements about 87% or about 30% of the time in an earlier analysis of some 590 of the donors. The authors suggested that the approach could potentially be extended to other disease states and immunological phenotypes. The study listed 164 TCR beta chains as associated with cytomegalovirus. In a later analysis, most CMV-associated TCR beta chains were found to appear HLA-restricted, with HLA associations seemingly driven largely by CMV exposure. Presence/absence analyses assumed roughly uniform sequencing depth across donors, an assumption that may not hold. In a later genetic analysis, fewer N-insertions in productive TCRs were reported among donors in an Asian-associated ancestry cluster than the approximately 710-donor mean. A later analysis found that TCR association rates varied across HLA loci, with DRB1 alleles showing the most associated TCRs and HLA-C alleles the fewest. Most TCR sequences were seen in very few donors, while some public TCRs were found in many individuals. Because the 87-base-pair reads could not distinguish some IMGT-functional V segments, including TRBV6-2 and TRBV6-3, those segments were excluded. Correlated functional status among segregating V segments might reflect linkage disequilibrium, but an unknown experimental factor could not be ruled out. In both the original and validation cohorts, the classifier was reported to diagnose cytomegalovirus status with high specificity and sensitivity. CMV serostatus was the only immune exposure information available for the cohort. According to a later analysis, parvovirus B19, influenza, CMV and Epstein-Barr virus appeared linked to several top co-occurrence clusters. A further reported finding was that TCR beta sequences accurately predicted the HLA-A and HLA-B alleles for most subjects in the first cohort. Because counts were too low, about 15 rarely observed V segments, including chromosome 9 orphons, were left out of the earlier analysis of about 620 of the donors. When HLA alleles, especially DR and DQ, strongly co-occurred, attributing TCR associations to individual alleles was difficult. At a false discovery rate of 0.05, a later analysis linked about 17,000 TCR beta sequences to specific HLA alleles. The cohort was sequenced for TCR beta chains only, and without alpha or paired-chain data the features that could be detected were limited. Because HLA typing was missing for some donors at each locus, association tests included only the typed subset.

The library was prepared using the immunoSEQ multiplex PCR assay. A mixture of 60 forward primers for TCR Vbeta segments and 13 reverse primers for TCR Jbeta segments was used in the multiplex PCR. The CDR3 region of rearranged TCR beta genes was amplified from genomic DNA with a multiplex PCR assay. On the Illumina HiSeq System, the amplified TCR beta libraries were sequenced as 87-base-pair reads. Per the authors' processing: A later analysis tallied 75 million to 95 million unique TCR beta chains across the 666 repertoires, and approximately 9.9 million of those chains were shared by two or more donors. A nearest-neighbor algorithm error-corrected the raw reads and collapsed the reads into unique sequences, merging closely related sequences to remove PCR and sequencing errors. Alignment of CDR3 sequences to IMGT reference sequences was used to assign V, D and J gene segments. For a sequence to be retained, at least a six-nucleotide match to both a V gene segment and a J gene segment was required. A rearrangement was called productive if the CDR3 had no stop codons and remained in frame with V and J, and every other rearrangement was called non-productive. Following IMGT convention, CDR3 was defined as the stretch from the second conserved V-encoded cysteine to the conserved J-encoded phenylalanine. The earlier analysis of roughly 590 of the donors excluded any sequence lacking an unambiguous match to a single V gene segment. In an earlier analysis of approximately 590 of the donors, a V segment was called functional when productive rearrangements were above 56.7%, and segregating when the standard deviation between donors exceeded 5%. A statistical classification framework was built for diagnosing cytomegalovirus status from the catalog of TCR beta chain sequences. In a later analysis, TCR nucleotide sequences were compared against IMGT/GENE-DB human TR gene sequences so that V and J genes could be assigned. Using the TCRdist pipeline, a later analysis assigned CDR3 sequences along with most-parsimonious VDJ recombination scenarios. A later analysis defined each TCR beta chain by its CDR3 amino acid sequence plus V-gene family, and excluded reads lacking a unique V-gene family. In a later analysis, 500 to 650 highly shared, low-generation-probability nucleotide sequences were removed to address suspected cross-contamination and a sequencing artifact. A later analysis calculated a clonal expansion index for each public chain from normalized within-repertoire ranks of inferred template counts. In a later analysis, generation probabilities were computed with a VDJ recombination model fitted to out-of-frame rearrangements, and the resulting probabilities were checked against IGoR. Hypergeometric tests were used in a later analysis to score TCR-TCR, TCR-HLA and TCR-CMV co-occurrence, with a repertoire-size bias correction applied to the TCR pairs. To estimate false discovery rates, a later analysis permuted the HLA or CMV assignments 20 times. A later analysis grouped co-occurring TCRs with DBSCAN, adding TCRdist sequence similarity when clustering within HLA-allele-positive subsets. Repertoires with fewer than 30,000 or more than 120,000 public chains were left out of co-occurrence clustering, as were five repertoires with anomalous nucleotide sharing. TCRdb obtained this table from immuneACCESS and retained in-frame rearrangements with V and J assigned. These tables miss some clones; where compared with another copy, unresolved V genes account for less than half of the shortfall, and the remainder is unexplained. The DNA gave D and trimming, while V, J and clone size come from that table. A total of about 120,000 clones appear in this sample, approximately 80% of them only once. The biggest ten clones account for 7.5% to 9.5% of the sample.

Based on the germline V gene (reference sequence), the CDR1 and CDR2 sequences are SGHNT and YYREEE. The cysteine opens and the phenylalanine closes a CDR3 of 13 amino acids. Only the CDR3 DNA stays, 39 bases, in frame from base 1. V loses 4 bases, J loses 3 bases, and the germline ends lie 8 bases apart. This clone was seen more than once but under ten times. Its antigen remains unidentified. Qualities for individual bases were not recorded, and no much larger clone is one base off. Sequenced material: PBMCs. The sequence was obtained from a female donor in good health and CMV-seropositive. The chain joins TRBV5-4 to TRBJ2-1, with the D gene not clear enough to name. The CDR3 region has the sequence CASSAAYYNEQFF. In nucleotide form, the sequence is TGTGCCAGCAGCGCGGCTTACTACAATGAGCAGTTCTTC.